In this sample, the clone carrying this TCR beta chain turned up once. Authors' analysis steps: Nucleated cell number was recorded as an estimate derived from reference gene primer amplification. The protocol was immunoSEQ multiplex PCR, while the TCRdb copy is restricted to in-frame clones and leaves out a portion. That table is the source of V, J and clone size, and D and trimming were worked out from the DNA. This table has some 5,900 clones, roughly 90% appearing once. The data originate from a study of blood T cell repertoires in COVID-19. Across the whole study: Collection of acute and convalescent COVID-19 samples took place in the United States, Italy and Spain. The cDNA or gDNA used as material had been derived from T cells, B-cell-depleted T cells, or PBMCs.

CDR1 and CDR2 (germline): MNHNY, SVGAGI (reference sequence). There are 14 residues in the CDR3. After removal of 8 bases from V and 13 bases from J, the junction contained 16 bases not matched to a gene. The sequence came from a man aged 55 to 70 with acute or convalescent COVID-19. The chain links TRBV6-6 to TRBJ1-4; the match to TRBD1 covers 7 bases. Specimen: peripheral blood. The CDR3 reads CASARDSPNRGLFF. CDR3 DNA: TGTGCCAGCGCTCGGGACAGCCCCAACAGAGGACTGTTTTTT.